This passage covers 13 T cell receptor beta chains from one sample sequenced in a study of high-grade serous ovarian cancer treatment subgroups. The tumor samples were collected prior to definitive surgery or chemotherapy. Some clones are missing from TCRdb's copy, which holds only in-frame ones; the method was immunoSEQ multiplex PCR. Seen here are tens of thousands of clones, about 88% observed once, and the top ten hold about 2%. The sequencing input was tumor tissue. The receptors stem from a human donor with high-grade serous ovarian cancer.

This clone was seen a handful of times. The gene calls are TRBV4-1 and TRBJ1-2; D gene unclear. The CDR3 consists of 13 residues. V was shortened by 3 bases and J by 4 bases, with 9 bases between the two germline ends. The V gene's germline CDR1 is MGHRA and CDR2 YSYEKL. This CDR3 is CASSHQAFYGYTF. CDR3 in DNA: TGCGCCAGCAGCCACCAGGCCTTCTATGGCTACACCTTC.

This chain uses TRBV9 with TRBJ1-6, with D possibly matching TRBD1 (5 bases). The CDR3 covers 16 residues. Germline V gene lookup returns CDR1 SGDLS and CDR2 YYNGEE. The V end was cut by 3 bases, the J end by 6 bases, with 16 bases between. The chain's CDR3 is CASSDRQGVSNSPLHF. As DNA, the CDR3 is TGTGCCAGCAGCGACCGGCAGGGAGTCAGTAATTCACCCCTCCACTTT.

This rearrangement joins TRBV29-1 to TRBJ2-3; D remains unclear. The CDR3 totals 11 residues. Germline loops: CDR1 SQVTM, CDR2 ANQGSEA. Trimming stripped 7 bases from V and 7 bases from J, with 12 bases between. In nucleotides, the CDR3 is TGCAGCGGGGATAATGCATATACGCAGTATTTT. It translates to CSGDNAYTQYF.

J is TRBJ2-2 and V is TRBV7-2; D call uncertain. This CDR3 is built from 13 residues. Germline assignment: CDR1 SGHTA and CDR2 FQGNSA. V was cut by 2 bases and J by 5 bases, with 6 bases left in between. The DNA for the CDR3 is TGTGCCAGCAGCTTACGGTGGACCGGGGAGCTGTTTTTT. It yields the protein CASSLRWTGELFF.

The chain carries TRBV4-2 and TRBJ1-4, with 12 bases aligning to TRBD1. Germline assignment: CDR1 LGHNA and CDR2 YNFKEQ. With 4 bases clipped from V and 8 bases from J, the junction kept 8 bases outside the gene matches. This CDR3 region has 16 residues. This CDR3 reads CASSPGTGGSGEKLFF. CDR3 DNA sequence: TGTGCCAGCAGCCCAGGGACAGGGGGCTCAGGGGAAAAACTGTTTTTT.

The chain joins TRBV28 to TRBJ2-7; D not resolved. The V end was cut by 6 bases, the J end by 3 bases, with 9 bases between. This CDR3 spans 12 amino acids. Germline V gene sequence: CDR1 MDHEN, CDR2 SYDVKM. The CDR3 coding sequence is TGTGCCAGCAGCCTGAACGTCTACGAGCAGTACTTC. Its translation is CASSLNVYEQYF. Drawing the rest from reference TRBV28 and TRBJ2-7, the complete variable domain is DVKVTQSSRYLVKRTGEKVFLECVQDMDHENMFWYRQDPGLGLRLIYFSYDVKMKEKGDIPEGYSVSREKKERFSLILESASTNQTSMYLCASSLNVYEQYFGPGTRLTVT.

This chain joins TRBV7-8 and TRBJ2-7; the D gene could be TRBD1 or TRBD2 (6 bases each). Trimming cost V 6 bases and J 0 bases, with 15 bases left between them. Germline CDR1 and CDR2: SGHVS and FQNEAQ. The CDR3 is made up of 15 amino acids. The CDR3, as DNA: TGTGCCAGCAGGCCCGACGAGGGGGGCTCCTACGAGCAGTACTTC. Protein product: CASRPDEGGSYEQYF. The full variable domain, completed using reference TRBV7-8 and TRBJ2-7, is GAGVSQSPRYKVAKRGQDVALRCDPISGHVSLFWYQQALGQGPEFLTYFQNEAQLDKSGLPSDRFFAERPEGSVSTLKIQRTQQEDSAVYLCASRPDEGGSYEQYFGPGTRLTVT.

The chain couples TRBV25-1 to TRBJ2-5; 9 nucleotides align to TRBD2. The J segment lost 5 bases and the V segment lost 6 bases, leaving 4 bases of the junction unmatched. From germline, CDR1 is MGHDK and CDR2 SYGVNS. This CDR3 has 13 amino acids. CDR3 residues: CASRGAGGETQYF. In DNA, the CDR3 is TGTGCCAGCAGGGGTGCGGGGGGGGAGACCCAGTACTTC. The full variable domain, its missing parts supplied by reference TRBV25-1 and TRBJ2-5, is EADIYQTPRYLVIGTGKKITLECSQTMGHDKMYWYQQDPGMELHLIHYSYGVNSTEKGDLSSESTVSRIRTEHFPLTLESARPSHTSQYLCASRGAGGETQYFGPGTRLLVL.

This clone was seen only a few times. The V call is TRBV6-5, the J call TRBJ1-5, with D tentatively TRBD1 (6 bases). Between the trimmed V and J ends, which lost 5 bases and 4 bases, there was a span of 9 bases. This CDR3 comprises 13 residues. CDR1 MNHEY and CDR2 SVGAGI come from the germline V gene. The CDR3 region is CASSRTANQPQHF. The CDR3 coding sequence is TGTGCCAGCAGTCGGACAGCTAATCAGCCCCAGCATTTT.

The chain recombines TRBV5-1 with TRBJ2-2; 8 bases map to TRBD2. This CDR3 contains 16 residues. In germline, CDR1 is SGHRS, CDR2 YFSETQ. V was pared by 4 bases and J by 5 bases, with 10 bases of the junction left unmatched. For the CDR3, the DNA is TGCGCCAGCAGCCGGACGGCGGGAGGAGGTACCGGGGAGCTGTTTTTT. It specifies CASSRTAGGGTGELFF.

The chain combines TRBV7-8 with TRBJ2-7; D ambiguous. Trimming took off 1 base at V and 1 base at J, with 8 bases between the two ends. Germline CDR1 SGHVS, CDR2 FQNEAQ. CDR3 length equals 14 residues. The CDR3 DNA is TGTGCCAGCAGCTTAGAGGGCTATTCCTACGAGCAGTACTTC. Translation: CASSLEGYSYEQYF.

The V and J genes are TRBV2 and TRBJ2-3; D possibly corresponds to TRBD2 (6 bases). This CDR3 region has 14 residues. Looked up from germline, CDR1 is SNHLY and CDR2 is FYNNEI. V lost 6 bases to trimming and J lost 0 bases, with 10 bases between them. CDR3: CASRLAASTDTQYF. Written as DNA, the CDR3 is TGTGCCAGCAGGTTAGCGGCTAGCACAGATACGCAGTATTTT.

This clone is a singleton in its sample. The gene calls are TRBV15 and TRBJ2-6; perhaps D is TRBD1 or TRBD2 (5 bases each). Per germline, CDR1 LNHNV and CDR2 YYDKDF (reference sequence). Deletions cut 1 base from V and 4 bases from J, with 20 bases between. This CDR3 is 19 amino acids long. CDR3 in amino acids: CATSRAPGLTGPGANVLTF. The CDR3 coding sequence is TGTGCCACCAGCAGAGCCCCCGGACTCACAGGACCCGGGGCCAACGTCCTGACTTTC.